This paragraph reports one T cell receptor beta chain. Its target is not known. This record belongs to a study of cytomegalovirus exposure and HLA in healthy donors. Study at large: Sequencing of about 179 million T cells in an earlier analysis found 120 million or so unique TCR beta sequences. Study findings and constraints: The study recorded fewer than 200 TCR beta chains that were cytomegalovirus-associated.

The PCR contained 60 Vbeta and 13 Jbeta primers. Per the authors' pipeline: Among the unique TCR beta chains that a later analysis counted, 70 million to 85 million in all, 9.5 million to 12 million were shared. Sequenced by immunoSEQ multiplex PCR; TCRdb stores in-frame clones only, minus some. For V, J and clone size, that table is used; D and trimming come from the DNA. This table holds 150,000 or so clones, roughly 82% found once. This CDR3 spans 13 amino acids. Germline V lookup: CDR1 MGHDK, CDR2 SYGVNS. V shed 3 bases, J shed 9 bases, and the junction held 6 bases outside the gene matches. Sequencing was performed on PBMCs. The J gene is TRBJ1-1, the V gene TRBV25-1, with TRBD1 identical over 8 bases. The source is a woman aged 50 to 65 in good health and CMV-seropositive. CDR3 residues: CASSDVRDRKAFF. DNA for the CDR3: TGTGCCAGCAGTGACGTAAGGGACAGGAAAGCTTTCTTT.